The sequence of this T cell receptor (beta chain) was determined in a study of blood T cell repertoires in COVID-19. Study information: COVID-19 samples from acute and convalescent phases originated in the United States, Italy and Spain. PBMCs, B-cell-depleted T cells, or T cells were the source of the cDNA or gDNA that made up the material.

This clone appeared once. As processed by the authors: The assay estimated nucleated cells by amplifying reference gene primers. Produced via immunoSEQ multiplex PCR; TCRdb's table is partial and in-frame only. V, J and clone size derive from that table, while D and trimming were established from the DNA sequence. The table shows more than 200,000 clones, with around 81% occurring only once. Trimming took off 3 bases at V and 8 bases at J, with 16 bases between the two ends. Germline CDR1 is SGHTA and CDR2 is FQGNSA. This CDR3 contains 14 residues. The gene calls are TRBV7-2 and TRBJ1-2; maybe TRBD1 (5 bases). This receptor was taken from a middle-aged man with active or convalescent COVID-19. Sequencing was performed on peripheral blood. CDR3 nucleotide sequence: TGTGCCAGCAGCTTGGAGCAGGGACTAGGGGGCTACACCTTC. Its protein is CASSLEQGLGGYTF.